These T cell receptor beta chains were read from a single sample in a study of CD8 T cells in Susac syndrome. Each CDR3 protein is one row after TCRdb ran MiXCR on the immunoSEQ multiplex PCR reads. The sample consists of more than 110,000 distinct CDR3 sequences, around 94% of them appearing once. The sequenced sample consisted of CD8+ T cells from PBMCs. All receptors come from a human donor in good health. Both conserved end residues are trimmed from each CDR3. Fields, in order: clone size, V gene, CDR3 protein. Expanded clones get a size class; other rows say once, few or many, or leave the size out.

- | TRBV20-1 | SARDREGAYEQY
- | TRBV21-1 | ASSNAGTSGSYEQY
- | TRBV28 | ASSPRTSGRLDEQF
few | TRBV27 | ASSLTGDRNEQY
- | TRBV27 | ASSPLASDPDTQY
- | TRBV20-1 | SARDRGTGFYGYT
- | TRBV28 | ASSLGTSGIGEQF
- | TRBV20-1 | SARSGGGRGNEQF
- | TRBV12-3/TRBV12-4 | ASSLGLSGERDEQY
few | TRBV7-8 | ASSLTVYEQY
- | TRBV29-1 | SVAGLAGLNTGELF
- | TRBV14 | ASSQERVGANVLT
- | TRBV7-8 | ASRGQGWGYT